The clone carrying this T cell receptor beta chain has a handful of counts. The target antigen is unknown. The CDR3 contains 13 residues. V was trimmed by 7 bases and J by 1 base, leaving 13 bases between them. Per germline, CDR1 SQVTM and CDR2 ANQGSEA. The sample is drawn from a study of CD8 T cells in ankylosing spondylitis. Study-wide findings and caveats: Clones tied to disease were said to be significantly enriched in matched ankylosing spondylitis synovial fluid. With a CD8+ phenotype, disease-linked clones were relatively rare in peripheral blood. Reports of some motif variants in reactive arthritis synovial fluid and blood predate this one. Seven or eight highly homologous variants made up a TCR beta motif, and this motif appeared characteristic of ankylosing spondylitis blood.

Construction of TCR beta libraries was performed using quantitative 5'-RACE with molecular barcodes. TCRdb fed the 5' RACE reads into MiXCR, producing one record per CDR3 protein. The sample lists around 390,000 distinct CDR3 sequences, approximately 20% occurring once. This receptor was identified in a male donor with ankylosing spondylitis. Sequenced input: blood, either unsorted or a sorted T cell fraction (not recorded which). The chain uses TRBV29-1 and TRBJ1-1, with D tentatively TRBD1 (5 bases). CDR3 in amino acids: CSAKVGGNTEAFF. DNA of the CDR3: TGCAGCGCTAAGGTCGGGGGGAACACTGAAGCTTTCTTT.